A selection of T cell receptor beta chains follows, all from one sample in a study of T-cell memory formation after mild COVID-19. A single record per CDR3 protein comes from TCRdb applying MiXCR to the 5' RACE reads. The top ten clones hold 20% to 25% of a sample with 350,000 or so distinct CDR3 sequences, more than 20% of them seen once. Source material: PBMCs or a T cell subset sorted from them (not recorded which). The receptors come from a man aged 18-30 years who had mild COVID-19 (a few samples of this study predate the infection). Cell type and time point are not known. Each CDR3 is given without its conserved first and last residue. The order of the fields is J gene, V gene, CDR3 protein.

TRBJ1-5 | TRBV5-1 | ASSPGTGVTQPQH
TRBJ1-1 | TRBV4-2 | ASSPFTGRDVVGTEAF
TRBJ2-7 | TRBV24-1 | ATTPRDRGSYEQY
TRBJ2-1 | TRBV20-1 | SAPGFYNEQF
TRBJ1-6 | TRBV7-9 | ATGDLYNSPLH
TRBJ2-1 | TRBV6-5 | ASRKDRFSYNEQF
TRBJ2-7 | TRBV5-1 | ASRTTPSGSSYEQY
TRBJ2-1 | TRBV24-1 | ATSDSLLAGEQF
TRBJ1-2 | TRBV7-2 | ASSRNSGQGWDGYT
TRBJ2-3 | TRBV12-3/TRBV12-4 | ASSPRGRFHRWTQY
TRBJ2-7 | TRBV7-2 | ASSYQAGGNYEQY
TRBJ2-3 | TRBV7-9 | ASSRGQLRRSTDTQY
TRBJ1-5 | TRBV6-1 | ASSAKGTGWGQPQH
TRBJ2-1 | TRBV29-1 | SVSYRGGNNEQF
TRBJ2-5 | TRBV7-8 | ASCPGGVQETQY
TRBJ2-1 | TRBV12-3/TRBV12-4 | ASSYWGAGQF
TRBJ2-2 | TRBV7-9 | ASSGGLTGELF
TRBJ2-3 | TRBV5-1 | ASSLAGASTDTQY
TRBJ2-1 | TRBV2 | ASTVYHNEQF
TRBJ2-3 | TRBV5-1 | ASSLSASTDTQY
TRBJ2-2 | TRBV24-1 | ATGQEMNTGELF
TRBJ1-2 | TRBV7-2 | ASIKLWGNYGYT
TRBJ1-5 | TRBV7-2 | ASSLTAGRNQPQH
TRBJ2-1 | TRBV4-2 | ASSQDAVAGGVSSYNEQF
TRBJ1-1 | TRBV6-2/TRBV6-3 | ASSFNGLGNTEAF
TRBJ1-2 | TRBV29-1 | SGDRGVDDGYT
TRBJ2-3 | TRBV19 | ASKGVGIDTQY
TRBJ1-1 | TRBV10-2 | ASRGGITEAF
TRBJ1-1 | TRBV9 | ASSVDWGGNTEAF
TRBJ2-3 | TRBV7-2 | ASSLSQGGDTQY
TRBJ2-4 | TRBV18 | ASSPPLDSGGAKNIQY
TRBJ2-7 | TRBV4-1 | ASSQVYRDSYEQY
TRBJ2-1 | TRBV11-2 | ASSLGAGLAGDTSYNEQF
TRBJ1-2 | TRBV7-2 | ASSLGQPGGYGYT
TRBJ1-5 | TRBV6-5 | ASSYSLDQPQH
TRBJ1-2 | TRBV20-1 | SARRWGKGVNYGYT
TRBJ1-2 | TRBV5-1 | ASGQGSHYGYT
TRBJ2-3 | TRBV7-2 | ASSFVGGRADTQY
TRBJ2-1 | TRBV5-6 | ASSRTSGGFWNEQF
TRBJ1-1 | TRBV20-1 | SPISTSNTEAF
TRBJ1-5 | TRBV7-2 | ASSLEGYQPQH
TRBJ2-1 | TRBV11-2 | ASSSGGGNNEQF
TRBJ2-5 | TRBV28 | ASSLGSGTLQETQY
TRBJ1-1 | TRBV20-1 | SARDGQTLEAF
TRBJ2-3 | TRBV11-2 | ASSPSGVTDTQY
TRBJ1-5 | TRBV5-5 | ASSLRQAEGVSQPQH
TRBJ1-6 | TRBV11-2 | ASSLGPSGGSPLH
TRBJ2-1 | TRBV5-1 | ASSRGLADYNEQF
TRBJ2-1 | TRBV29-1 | TTILTSGVEGEQF
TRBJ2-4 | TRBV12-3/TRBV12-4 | ASSSLVNIQY
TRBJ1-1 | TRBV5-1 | ASRGGGVNTEAF
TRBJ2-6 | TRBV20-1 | SAWTNGANVLT
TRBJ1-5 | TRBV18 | ASSPGEGTLWTQH
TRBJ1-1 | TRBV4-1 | ASSNYPEAF
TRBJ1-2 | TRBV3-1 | ASSKGTGLANYGYT
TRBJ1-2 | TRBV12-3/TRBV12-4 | ASSLASNGYT
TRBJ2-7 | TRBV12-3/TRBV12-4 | ASSGTGTLSYEQY
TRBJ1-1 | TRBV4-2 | ASSQTSGPEAF
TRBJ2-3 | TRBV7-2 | ASSAWNPYSTDTQY
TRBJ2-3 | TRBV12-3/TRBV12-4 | ASRDPGDTDTQY